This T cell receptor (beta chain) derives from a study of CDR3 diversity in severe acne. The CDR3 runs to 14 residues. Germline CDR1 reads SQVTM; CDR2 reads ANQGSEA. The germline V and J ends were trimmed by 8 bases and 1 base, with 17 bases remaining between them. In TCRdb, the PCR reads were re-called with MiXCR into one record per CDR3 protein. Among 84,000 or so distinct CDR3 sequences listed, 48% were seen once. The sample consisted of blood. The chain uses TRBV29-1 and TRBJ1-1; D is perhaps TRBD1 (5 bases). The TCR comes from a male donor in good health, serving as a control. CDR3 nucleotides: TGCAGCTTCCCCCCGGGACGATGGAACACTGAAGCTTTCTTT. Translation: CSFPPGRWNTEAFF.